One sample yielded the 19 T cell receptor beta chains listed below, sequenced in a study of cytomegalovirus exposure and HLA in healthy donors. The study ran its PCR with 60 Vbeta and 13 Jbeta primers. Profiled with immunoSEQ multiplex PCR; TCRdb holds only in-frame clones, not every one. The sample records 150,000 to 200,000 clones, 60% to 80% being singletons. Sequences were obtained from PBMCs. The receptor set was obtained from a man between 18 and 29 years old in good health and CMV-seropositive.

The chain couples TRBV29-1 to TRBJ1-2; 9 nucleotides line up with TRBD1. With V trimmed by 7 bases and J by 3 bases, 6 bases remained unmatched. This CDR3 spans 13 amino acids. Germline V gene lookup returns CDR1 SQVTM and CDR2 ANQGSEA. CDR3 protein: CSGTGGADYGYTF. DNA for the CDR3: TGCAGCGGCACAGGGGGCGCTGACTATGGCTACACCTTC.

This clone occurred once. As DNA, the CDR3 is TGTGCCAGCAGGGGGGGAACCTCTGGAAACACCATATATTTT. Translating gives CASRGGTSGNTIYF. The chain uses TRBV28 and TRBJ1-3, with a possible D match to TRBD1 (5 bases). Between the trimmed V and J ends, which lost 6 bases and 0 bases, there was a span of 9 bases. The CDR3 totals 14 residues. CDR1 MDHEN and CDR2 SYDVKM come from the germline V gene. Supplemented by reference TRBV28 and TRBJ1-3, the full variable domain reads DVKVTQSSRYLVKRTGEKVFLECVQDMDHENMFWYRQDPGLGLRLIYFSYDVKMKEKGDIPEGYSVSREKKERFSLILESASTNQTSMYLCASRGGTSGNTIYFGEGSWLTVV.

Sample share makes this clone medium-sized. The V call is TRBV7-9, the J call TRBJ1-1; D gene unclear. Germline CDR1 reads SEHNR; CDR2 reads FQNEAQ (reference sequence). V gave up 1 base and J gave up 4 bases, with 10 bases separating them. This CDR3 has 14 residues. The CDR3 DNA is TGTGCCAGCAGCTTAGGGGCTGGGCTCACTGAAGCTTTCTTT. It translates to CASSLGAGLTEAFF. The variable domain in full, completed from reference TRBV7-9 and TRBJ1-1, reads DTGVSQNPRHKITKRGQNVTFRCDPISEHNRLYWYRQTLGQGPEFLTYFQNEAQLEKSRLLSDRFSAERPKGSFSTLEIQRTEQGDSAMYLCASSLGAGLTEAFFGQGTRLTVV.

The chain couples TRBV20-1 to TRBJ2-7; 10 bases fit TRBD2. Germline loops: CDR1 DFQATT, CDR2 SNEGSKA (reference sequence). The junction had 6 bases not matched to a gene; V was cut back by 6 bases and J by 10 bases. The CDR3 is 11 residues long. CDR3 loop: CSAILAGVQYF. Written as DNA, the CDR3 is TGCAGTGCCATCCTAGCGGGGGTTCAGTACTTC.

This clone was counted a few times. The chain recombines TRBV7-2 with TRBJ2-2; 7 nucleotides line up with TRBD2. The CDR3 sequence is 14 residues long. CDR1 is SGHTA and CDR2 is FQGNSA in the germline V gene. The ends lost 5 bases at V and 6 bases at J; junction bases unmatched: 6. CDR3 loop: CASSPRTSAGELFF. The CDR3 bases are TGTGCCAGCAGCCCCCGCACTAGCGCCGGGGAGCTGTTTTTT. Using reference TRBV7-2 and TRBJ2-2 for the parts outside the CDR3, the full variable domain is GAGVSQSPSNKVTEKGKDVELRCDPISGHTALYWYRQSLGQGLEFLIYFQGNSAPDKSGLPSDRFSAERTGGSVSTLTIQRTQQEDSAVYLCASSPRTSAGELFFGEGSRLTVL.

The J gene is TRBJ2-1, the V gene TRBV11-2; possible D gene TRBD2, 6 bases. Germline CDR1 SGHAT, CDR2 FQNNGV. With 5 bases removed from V and 8 bases from J, the gap between germline ends came to 16 bases. There are 14 residues in the CDR3. For the CDR3, the DNA is TGTGCCAGCAGCACCGGGACTCTAGGCTATGAGCAGTTCTTC. It translates to CASSTGTLGYEQFF. The full variable domain, in which reference TRBV11-2 and TRBJ2-1 provide the parts outside the CDR3, is EAGVAQSPRYKIIEKRQSVAFWCNPISGHATLYWYQQILGQGPKLLIQFQNNGVVDDSQLPKDRFSAERLKGVDSTLKIQPAKLEDSAVYLCASSTGTLGYEQFFGPGTRLTVL.

This clone was seen more than once but under ten times. The rearrangement joins TRBV7-3 to TRBJ2-6, with D hard to call. This CDR3 spans 12 amino acids. Germline CDR1 reads SGHTA; CDR2 reads FQGTGA. V lost 5 bases, J lost 12 bases, and 11 bases lay in between. The DNA for the CDR3 is TGTGCCAGCAGCCCCACCACCGGCGTCCTGACTTTC. Protein product: CASSPTTGVLTF.

The chain uses TRBV6-1 and TRBJ2-7; D call uncertain. Germline V gene data show CDR1 as MNHNS and CDR2 as SASEGT. Trimming removed 6 bases from V and 5 bases from J, with 17 bases in between. The CDR3 is 14 residues long. The CDR3, as DNA: TGTGCCAGCAGGCTTCCTCTAGGCAGCGACGAGCAGTACTTC. This codes for CASRLPLGSDEQYF.

This clone has more than one count but fewer than ten. The CDR3 protein is CASSTPTGTEAFF. DNA of the CDR3: TGTGCCAGCAGTACCCCTACGGGCACTGAAGCTTTCTTT. This chain connects TRBV27 to TRBJ1-1; D unclear. Germline CDR1 MNHEY, CDR2 SMNVEV (reference sequence). The CDR3 consists of 13 residues. Trimming shortened V by 5 bases and J by 4 bases, and 11 bases separated the two germline ends.

V and J are TRBV2 and TRBJ1-5, with D tentatively TRBD1 (6 bases). Trimming took off 6 bases at V and 0 bases at J, with 15 bases between the two ends. This CDR3 spans 16 amino acids. Germline V CDR1 and CDR2: SNHLY, FYNNEI. CDR3 in amino acids: CASSSGQQYSNQPQHF. The DNA of the CDR3 is TGTGCCAGCAGCTCCGGACAGCAGTATAGCAATCAGCCCCAGCATTTT. The complete variable domain, with remaining parts taken from reference TRBV2 and TRBJ1-5, reads EPEVTQTPSHQVTQMGQEVILRCVPISNHLYFYWYRQILGQKVEFLVSFYNNEISEKSEIFDDQFSVERPDGSNFTLKIRSTKLEDSAMYFCASSSGQQYSNQPQHFGDGTRLSIL.

The chain carries TRBV30 and TRBJ1-5, with TRBD1 matching over 9 bases. The V and J ends lost 5 bases and 0 bases, in that order; junction bases with no gene match: 11. The CDR3 is made up of 17 amino acids. Germline V CDR1 and CDR2: GTSNPN, SVGIG (reference sequence). This CDR3 is CAWARDRAMNSNQPQHF. The DNA for the CDR3 is TGTGCCTGGGCCCGGGACAGGGCGATGAATAGCAATCAGCCCCAGCATTTT.

The chain links TRBV12-1 to TRBJ1-5; the table calls TRBD1, which could not be checked here. TRBV12-1 is a known pseudogene. This CDR3 spans 20 amino acids. The CDR3 nucleotides read TGTGCCAGCAGCTTTGGATTGGGACAGGGGGCAAGGAGGAGCAGTCAGCCCCAGCATTTT. It codes for CASSFGLGQGARRSSQPQHF.

This clone was seen just once. V gene TRBV11-1 combines with J gene TRBJ2-7; D remains ambiguous. Germline V gene sequence: CDR1 SGHAT, CDR2 FQDESV (reference sequence). CDR3 size: 13 residues. The V end was cut by 2 bases, the J end by 1 base, with 6 bases between. CDR3 in DNA: TGTGCCAGCAGCTTATTTACATCCTACGAGCAGTACTTC. Translation gives CASSLFTSYEQYF.

This clone is labeled as medium-sized. V usage is TRBV4-2 and J usage is TRBJ2-1; 11 bases map to TRBD2. After removal of 1 base from V and 9 bases from J, the junction contained 8 bases not matched to a gene. CDR3 length: 16 amino acids. Per the germline V gene, CDR1 is LGHNA and CDR2 is YNFKEQ. CDR3 loop: CASSQGVAGGPSEQFF. Here the CDR3 DNA reads TGTGCCAGCAGCCAAGGTGTAGCGGGAGGGCCTAGTGAGCAGTTCTTC.

The V and J genes are TRBV5-1 and TRBJ2-7, with D possibly matching TRBD2 (6 bases). V lost 0 bases to trimming and J lost 6 bases, with 16 bases between them. Germline CDR1 SGHRS, CDR2 YFSETQ. The CDR3 length is 15 residues. The CDR3 nucleotides read TGCGCCAGCAGCTTGGCCCTCGGGAGCAGATCCGAGCAGTACTTC. Protein: CASSLALGSRSEQYF.

This CDR3 is CASSRHIQGQGPGNTIYF. The CDR3 nucleotides are TGCGCCAGCAGCCGTCACATCCAGGGGCAGGGCCCGGGAAACACCATATATTTT. J is TRBJ1-3 and V is TRBV4-1, with a weak D call TRBD1 (6 bases). The germline V and J ends were trimmed by 4 bases and 4 bases, with 23 bases remaining between them. CDR1 MGHRA and CDR2 YSYEKL come from the germline V gene. The CDR3 sequence is 18 residues long.

This clone was detected once. The chain has TRBV5-1 and TRBJ1-1; D is unresolved. Germline assignment: CDR1 SGHRS and CDR2 YFSETQ. This CDR3 comprises 15 residues. Deletions cut 2 bases from V and 2 bases from J, with 13 bases between. This CDR3 is CASSLSSAGNTEAFF. The CDR3 region has the DNA TGCGCCAGCAGCTTATCCAGTGCGGGAAACACTGAAGCTTTCTTT.

In this sample, this clone turned up a few times. V usage is TRBV5-1 and J usage is TRBJ1-2; D gene ambiguous. Trimming took off 0 bases at V and 6 bases at J, with 12 bases between the two ends. The CDR3 length is 14 residues. Germline CDR1 is SGHRS and CDR2 is YFSETQ. CDR3 residues: CASSLAAGSDGYTF. CDR3 nucleotides: TGCGCCAGCAGCTTGGCCGCGGGCTCGGATGGCTACACCTTC.

This chain connects TRBV27 to TRBJ1-2, with TRBD1 as a possible D gene (5 bases). Per the germline V gene, CDR1 is MNHEY and CDR2 is SMNVEV (reference sequence). Trimming removed 3 bases from V and 5 bases from J, with 16 bases in between. The CDR3 consists of 15 residues. In DNA form, the CDR3 reads TGTGCCAGCAGTTTGATGGCAGGAAGGGGTTATGGCTACACCTTC. This encodes CASSLMAGRGYGYTF.